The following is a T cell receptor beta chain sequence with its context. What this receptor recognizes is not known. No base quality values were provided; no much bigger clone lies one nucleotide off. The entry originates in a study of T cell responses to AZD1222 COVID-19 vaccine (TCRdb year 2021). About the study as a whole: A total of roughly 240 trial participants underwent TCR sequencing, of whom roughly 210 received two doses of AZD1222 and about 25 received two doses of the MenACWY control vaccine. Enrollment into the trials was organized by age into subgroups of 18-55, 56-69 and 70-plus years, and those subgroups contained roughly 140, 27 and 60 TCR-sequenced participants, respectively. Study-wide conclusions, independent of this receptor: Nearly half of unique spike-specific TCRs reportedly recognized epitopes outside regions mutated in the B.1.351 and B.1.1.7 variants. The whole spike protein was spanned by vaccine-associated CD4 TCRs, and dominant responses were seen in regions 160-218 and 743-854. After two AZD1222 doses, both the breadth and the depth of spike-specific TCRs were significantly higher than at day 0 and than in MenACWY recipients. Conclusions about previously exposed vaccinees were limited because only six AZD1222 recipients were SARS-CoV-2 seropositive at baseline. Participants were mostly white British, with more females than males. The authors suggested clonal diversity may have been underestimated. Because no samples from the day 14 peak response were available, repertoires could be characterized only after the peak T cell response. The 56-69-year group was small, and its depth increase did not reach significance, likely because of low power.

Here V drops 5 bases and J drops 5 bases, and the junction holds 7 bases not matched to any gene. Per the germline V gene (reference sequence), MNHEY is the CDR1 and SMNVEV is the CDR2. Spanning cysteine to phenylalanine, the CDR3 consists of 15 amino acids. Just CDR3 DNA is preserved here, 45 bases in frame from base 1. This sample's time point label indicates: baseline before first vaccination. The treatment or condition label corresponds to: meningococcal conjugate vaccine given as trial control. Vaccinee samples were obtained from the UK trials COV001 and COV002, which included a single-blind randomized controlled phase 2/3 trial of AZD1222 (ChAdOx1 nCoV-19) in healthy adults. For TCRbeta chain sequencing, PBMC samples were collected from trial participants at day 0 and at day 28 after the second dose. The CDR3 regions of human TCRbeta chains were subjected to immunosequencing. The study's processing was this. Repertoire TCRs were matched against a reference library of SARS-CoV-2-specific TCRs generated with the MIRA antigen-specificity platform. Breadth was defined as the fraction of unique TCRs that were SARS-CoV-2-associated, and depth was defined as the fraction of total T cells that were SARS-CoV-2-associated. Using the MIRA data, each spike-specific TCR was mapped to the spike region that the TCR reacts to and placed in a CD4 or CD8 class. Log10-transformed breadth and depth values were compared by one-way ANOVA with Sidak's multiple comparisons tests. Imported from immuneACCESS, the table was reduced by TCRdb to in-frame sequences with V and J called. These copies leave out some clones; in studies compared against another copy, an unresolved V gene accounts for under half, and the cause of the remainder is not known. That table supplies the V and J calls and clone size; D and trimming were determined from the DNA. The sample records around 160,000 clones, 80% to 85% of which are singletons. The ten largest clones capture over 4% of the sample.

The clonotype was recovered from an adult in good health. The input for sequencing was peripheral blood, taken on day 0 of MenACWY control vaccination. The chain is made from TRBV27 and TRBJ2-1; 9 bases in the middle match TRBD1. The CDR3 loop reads CASSPGQGSHNEQFF. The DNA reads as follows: TGTGCCAGCAGTCCGGGACAGGGATCCCACAATGAGCAGTTCTTC.